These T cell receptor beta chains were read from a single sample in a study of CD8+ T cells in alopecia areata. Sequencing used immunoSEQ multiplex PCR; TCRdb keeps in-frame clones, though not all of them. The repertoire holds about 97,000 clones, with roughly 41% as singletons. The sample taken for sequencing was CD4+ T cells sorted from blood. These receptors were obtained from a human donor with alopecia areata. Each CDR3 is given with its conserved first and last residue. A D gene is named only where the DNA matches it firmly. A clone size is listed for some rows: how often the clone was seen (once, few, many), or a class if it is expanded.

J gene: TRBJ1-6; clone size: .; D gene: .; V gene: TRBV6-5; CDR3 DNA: TGTGCCAGCAGTTACTCGCCGGACACGGGTCGATTACCCCTCCACTTT; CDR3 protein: CASSYSPDTGRLPLHF
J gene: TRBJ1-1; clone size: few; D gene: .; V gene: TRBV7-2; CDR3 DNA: TGTGCCAGCAGCTTCCTGGGACGGAACACTGAAGCTTTCTTT; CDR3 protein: CASSFLGRNTEAFF
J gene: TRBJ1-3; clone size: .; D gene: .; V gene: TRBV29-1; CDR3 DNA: TGCAGCGTTGCGTCCTCTGGAAACACCATATATTTT; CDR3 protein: CSVASSGNTIYF
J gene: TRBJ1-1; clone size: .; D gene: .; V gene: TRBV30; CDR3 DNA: TGTGCCTGGATTCGGTACCGGAACACTGAAGCTTTCTTT; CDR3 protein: CAWIRYRNTEAFF
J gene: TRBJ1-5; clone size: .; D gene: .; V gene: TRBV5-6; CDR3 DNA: TGTGCCAGCAGCTATGGACCCAATCAGCCCCAGCATTTT; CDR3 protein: CASSYGPNQPQHF
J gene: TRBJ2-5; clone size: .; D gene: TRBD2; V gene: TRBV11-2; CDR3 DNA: TGTGCCAGCAGTCGAACGGGACTAGCCGAAGAGACCCAGTACTTC; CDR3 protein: CASSRTGLAEETQYF
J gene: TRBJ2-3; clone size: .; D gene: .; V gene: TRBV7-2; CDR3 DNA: TGTGCCAGCAGCTTATTCGTCGTCACCAGCTCCACAGATACGCAGTATTTT; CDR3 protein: CASSLFVVTSSTDTQYF
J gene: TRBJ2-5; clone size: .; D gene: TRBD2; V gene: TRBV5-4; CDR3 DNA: TGTGCCAGCAGCCCGGGCGGGAGGGCCTTAGAGACCCAGTACTTC; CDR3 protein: CASSPGGRALETQYF
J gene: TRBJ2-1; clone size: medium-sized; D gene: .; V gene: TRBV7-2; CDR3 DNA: TGTGCCAGCAGCCTCCGGGGAGCGAACAATGAGCAGTTCTTC; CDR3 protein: CASSLRGANNEQFF
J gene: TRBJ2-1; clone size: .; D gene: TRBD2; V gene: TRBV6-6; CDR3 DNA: TGTGCCAGCAGTAAACTAGCGGGAGGGGGATACAATGAGCAGTTCTTC; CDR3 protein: CASSKLAGGGYNEQFF
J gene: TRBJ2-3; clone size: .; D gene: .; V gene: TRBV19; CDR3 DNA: TGTGCCAGTAGGGACGGGCCCAGCACAGATACGCAGTATTTT; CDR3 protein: CASRDGPSTDTQYF
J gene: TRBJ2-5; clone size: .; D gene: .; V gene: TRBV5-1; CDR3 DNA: TGCGCCAGCAGCTTGTCAGGGAAAGAGACCCAGTACTTC; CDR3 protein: CASSLSGKETQYF
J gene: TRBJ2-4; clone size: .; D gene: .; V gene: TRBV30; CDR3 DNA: TGTGCCTGGAGTCTCCCGGGACTAGCCAAAAACATTCAGTACTTC; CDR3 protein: CAWSLPGLAKNIQYF
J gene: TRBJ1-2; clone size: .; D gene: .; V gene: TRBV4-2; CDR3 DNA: TGTGCCAGCAGCCAAGAGACCCTAGGACCGGGACGTCGGTATGGCTACACCTTC; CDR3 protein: CASSQETLGPGRRYGYTF
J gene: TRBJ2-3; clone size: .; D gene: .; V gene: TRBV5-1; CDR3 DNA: TGCGCCACAAAGGTCACAGATACGCAGTATTTT; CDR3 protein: CATKVTDTQYF
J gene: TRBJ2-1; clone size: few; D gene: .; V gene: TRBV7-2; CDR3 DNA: TGTGCCAGCAGCTTGTGGGTCCGGAATACTAACAATGAGCAGTTCTTC; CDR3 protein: CASSLWVRNTNNEQFF
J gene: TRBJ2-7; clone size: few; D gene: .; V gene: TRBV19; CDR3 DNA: TGTGCCAGTAGTACGACAGCAAGCTCCTACGAGCAGTACTTC; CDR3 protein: CASSTTASSYEQYF
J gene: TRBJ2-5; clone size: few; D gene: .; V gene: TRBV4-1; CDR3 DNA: TGCGCCAGCAGCCAAGAACCTAGGGCCCAGTACTTC; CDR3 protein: CASSQEPRAQYF
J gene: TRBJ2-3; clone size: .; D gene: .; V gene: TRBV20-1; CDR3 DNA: TGCAGTGCTAGGAATTGGGGTACGCAGTATTTT; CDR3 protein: CSARNWGTQYF
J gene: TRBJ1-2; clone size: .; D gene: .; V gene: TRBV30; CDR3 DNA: TGTGCCTGGAATACAGGGAACTATGGCTACACCTTC; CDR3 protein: CAWNTGNYGYTF
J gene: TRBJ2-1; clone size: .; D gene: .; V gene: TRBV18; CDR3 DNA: TGTGCCAGCTCACAAAACAATGAGCAGTTCTTC; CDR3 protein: CASSQNNEQFF
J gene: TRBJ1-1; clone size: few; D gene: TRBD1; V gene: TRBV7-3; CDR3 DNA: TGTGCCAGCAGCGGACAGGGACCGGGCACTGAAGCTTTCTTT; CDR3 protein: CASSGQGPGTEAFF
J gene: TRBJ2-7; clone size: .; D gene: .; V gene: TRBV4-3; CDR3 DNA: TGCGCCAGCAGCCAAGATCCGCCCGGGGGAAAAGTCTACGAGCAGTACTTC; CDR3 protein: CASSQDPPGGKVYEQYF
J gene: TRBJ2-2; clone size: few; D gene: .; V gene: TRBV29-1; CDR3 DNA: TGCAGCGTTGACAGTGCGAACACCGGGGAGCTGTTTTTT; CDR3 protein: CSVDSANTGELFF
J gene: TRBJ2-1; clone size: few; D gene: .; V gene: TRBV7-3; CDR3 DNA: TGTGCCAGCAGCCAGGGACCCGACAATGAGCAGTTCTTC; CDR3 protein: CASSQGPDNEQFF
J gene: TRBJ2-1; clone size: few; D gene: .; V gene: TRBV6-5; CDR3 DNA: TGTGCCAGCAGTTACGCAGGCCGGGGGCAGGGTAATGAGCAGTTCTTC; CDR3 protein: CASSYAGRGQGNEQFF
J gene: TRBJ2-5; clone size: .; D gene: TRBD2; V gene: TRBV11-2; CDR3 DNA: TGTGCCAGCAGCCTCGGACTAGCGGGAGTGTACCAAGAGACCCAGTACTTC; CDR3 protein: CASSLGLAGVYQETQYF
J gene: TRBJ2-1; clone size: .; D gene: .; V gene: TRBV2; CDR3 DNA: TGTGCCAGCAGGCAAAACCGGGACATCGGTTGGGAGGATGAGCAGTTCTTC; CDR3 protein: CASRQNRDIGWEDEQFF
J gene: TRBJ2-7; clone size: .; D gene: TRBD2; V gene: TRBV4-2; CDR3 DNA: TGTGCCAGCAGCCAACGGTCTAGCGGACACTACGAGCAGTACTTC; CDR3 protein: CASSQRSSGHYEQYF
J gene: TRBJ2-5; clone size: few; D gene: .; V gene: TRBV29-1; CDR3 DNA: TGCAGCGTTGGCAGGATGCAGGGTCAACTGCAAGAGACCCAGTACTTC; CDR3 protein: CSVGRMQGQLQETQYF
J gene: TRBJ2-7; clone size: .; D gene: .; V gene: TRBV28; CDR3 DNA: TGTGCCAGCAGTTCCAGCCCCTCGATCTACGAGCAGTACTTC; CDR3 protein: CASSSSPSIYEQYF
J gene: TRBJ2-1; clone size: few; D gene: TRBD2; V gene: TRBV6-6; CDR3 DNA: TGTGCCAGCCCTGGGGTAGCGGGAACGAAGCAGTTCTTC; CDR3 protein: CASPGVAGTKQFF
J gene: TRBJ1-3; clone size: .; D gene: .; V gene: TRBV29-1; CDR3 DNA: TGCAGCGTTGAGGTGTGGAACACCATATATTTT; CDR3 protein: CSVEVWNTIYF
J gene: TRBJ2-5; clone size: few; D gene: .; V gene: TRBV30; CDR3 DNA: TGTGCCTGGAGTGTAGGAGGAAAAGAGACCCAGTACTTC; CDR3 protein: CAWSVGGKETQYF
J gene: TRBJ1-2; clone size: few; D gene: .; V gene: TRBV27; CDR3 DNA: TGTGCCAGCAGTCCACAGGGAATTATTGGCTACACCTTC; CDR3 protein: CASSPQGIIGYTF
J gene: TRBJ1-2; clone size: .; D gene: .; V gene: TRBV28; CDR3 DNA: TGTGCCAGCAGTTTAGGGGCGATCTATGGCTACACCTTC; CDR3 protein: CASSLGAIYGYTF
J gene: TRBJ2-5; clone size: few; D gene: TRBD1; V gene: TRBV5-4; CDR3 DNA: TGTGCCAGCAGCCCGGGACAGCTCCAAGAGACCCAGTACTTC; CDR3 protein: CASSPGQLQETQYF
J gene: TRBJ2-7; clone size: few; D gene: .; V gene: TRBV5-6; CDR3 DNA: TGTGCCAGCAGCCTGGACTCCTATACCTACGAGCAGTACTTC; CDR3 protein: CASSLDSYTYEQYF